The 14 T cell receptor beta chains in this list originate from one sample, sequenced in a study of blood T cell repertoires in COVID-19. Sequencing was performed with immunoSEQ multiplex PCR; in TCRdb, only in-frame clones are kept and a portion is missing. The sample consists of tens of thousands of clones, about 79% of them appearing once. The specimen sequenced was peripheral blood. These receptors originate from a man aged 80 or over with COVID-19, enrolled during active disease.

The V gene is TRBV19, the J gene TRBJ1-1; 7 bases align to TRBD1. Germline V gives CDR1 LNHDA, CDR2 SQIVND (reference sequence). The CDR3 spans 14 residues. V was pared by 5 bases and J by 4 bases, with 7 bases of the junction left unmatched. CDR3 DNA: TGTGCCAGTAGTGTCAGGGGGGACGGCACTGAAGCTTTCTTT. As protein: CASSVRGDGTEAFF.

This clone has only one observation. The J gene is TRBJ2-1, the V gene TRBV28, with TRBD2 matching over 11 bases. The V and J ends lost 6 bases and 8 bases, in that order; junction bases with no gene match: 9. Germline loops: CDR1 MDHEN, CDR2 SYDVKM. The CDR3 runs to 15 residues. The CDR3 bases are TGTGCCAGCAGCCCAGCTAGCGGGGGGATCCATGAGCAGTTCTTC. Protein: CASSPASGGIHEQFF.

CDR3 sequence: CASSLTGDSSYEQYF. DNA of the CDR3: TGCGCCAGCAGCTTGACGGGTGACTCAAGCTACGAGCAGTACTTC. The V and J genes are TRBV5-1 and TRBJ2-7; D is uncertain. Germline V lookup: CDR1 SGHRS, CDR2 YFSETQ. The CDR3 totals 15 residues. The ends were cut back, 1 base at V and 3 bases at J, with 14 bases in the middle.

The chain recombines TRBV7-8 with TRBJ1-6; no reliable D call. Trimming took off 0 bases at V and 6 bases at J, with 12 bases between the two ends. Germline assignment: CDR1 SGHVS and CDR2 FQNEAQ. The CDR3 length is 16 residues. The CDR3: CASSLAIAELNSPLHF. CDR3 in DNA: TGTGCCAGCAGCTTAGCGATAGCGGAACTTAATTCACCCCTCCACTTT. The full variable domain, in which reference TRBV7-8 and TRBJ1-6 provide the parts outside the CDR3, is GAGVSQSPRYKVAKRGQDVALRCDPISGHVSLFWYQQALGQGPEFLTYFQNEAQLDKSGLPSDRFFAERPEGSVSTLKIQRTQQEDSAVYLCASSLAIAELNSPLHFGNGTRLTVT.

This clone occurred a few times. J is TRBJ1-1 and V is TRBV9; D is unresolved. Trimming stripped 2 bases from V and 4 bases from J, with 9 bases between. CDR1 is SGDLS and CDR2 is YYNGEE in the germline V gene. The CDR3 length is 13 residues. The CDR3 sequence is CASSVQVGTEAFF. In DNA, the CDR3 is TGTGCCAGCAGCGTCCAGGTGGGCACTGAAGCTTTCTTT.

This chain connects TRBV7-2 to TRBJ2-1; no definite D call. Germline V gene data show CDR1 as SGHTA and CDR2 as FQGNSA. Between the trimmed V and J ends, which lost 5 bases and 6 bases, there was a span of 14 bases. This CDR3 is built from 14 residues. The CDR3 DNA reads TGTGCCAGCAGCCAACCCCGTTTTAGCAATGAGCAGTTCTTC. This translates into CASSQPRFSNEQFF.

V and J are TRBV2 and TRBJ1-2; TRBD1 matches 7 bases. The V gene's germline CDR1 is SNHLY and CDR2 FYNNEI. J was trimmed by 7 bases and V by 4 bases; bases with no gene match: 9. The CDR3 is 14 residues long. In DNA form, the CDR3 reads TGTGCCAGCAGTGCGTTGACAGGGCGAGGTGGCTACACCTTC. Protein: CASSALTGRGGYTF.

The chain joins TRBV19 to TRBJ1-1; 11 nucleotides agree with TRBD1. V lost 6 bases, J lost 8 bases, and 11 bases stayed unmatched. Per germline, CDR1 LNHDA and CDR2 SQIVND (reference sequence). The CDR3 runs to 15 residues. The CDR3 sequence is CASRTTDRGRSEAFF. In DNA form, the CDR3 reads TGTGCCAGTAGGACGACGGACAGGGGGCGATCGGAAGCTTTCTTT.

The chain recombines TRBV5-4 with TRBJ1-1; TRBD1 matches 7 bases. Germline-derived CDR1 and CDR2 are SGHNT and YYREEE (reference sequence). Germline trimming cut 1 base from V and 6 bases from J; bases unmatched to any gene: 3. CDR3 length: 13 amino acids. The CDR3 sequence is CASSLRQGAEAFF. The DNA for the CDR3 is TGTGCCAGCAGCTTGAGACAGGGCGCTGAAGCTTTCTTT. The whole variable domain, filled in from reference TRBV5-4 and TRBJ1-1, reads ETGVTQSPTHLIKTRGQQVTLRCSSQSGHNTVSWYQQALGQGPQFIFQYYREEENGRGNFPPRFSGLQFPNYSSELNVNALELDDSALYLCASSLRQGAEAFFGQGTRLTVV.

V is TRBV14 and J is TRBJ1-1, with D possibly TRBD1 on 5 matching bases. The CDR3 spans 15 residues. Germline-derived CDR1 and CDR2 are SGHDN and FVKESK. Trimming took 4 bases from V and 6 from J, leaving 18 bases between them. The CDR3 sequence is CASSLDPGLRPEAFF. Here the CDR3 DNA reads TGTGCCAGCAGCCTCGATCCGGGACTTCGACCTGAAGCTTTCTTT.

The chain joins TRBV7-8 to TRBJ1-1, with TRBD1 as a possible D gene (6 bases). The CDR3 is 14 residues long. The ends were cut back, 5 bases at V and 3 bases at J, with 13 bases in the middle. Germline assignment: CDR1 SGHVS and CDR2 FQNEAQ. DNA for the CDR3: TGTGCCAGCAGCCTACAGGGAGGGGACACTGAAGCTTTCTTT. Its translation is CASSLQGGDTEAFF.

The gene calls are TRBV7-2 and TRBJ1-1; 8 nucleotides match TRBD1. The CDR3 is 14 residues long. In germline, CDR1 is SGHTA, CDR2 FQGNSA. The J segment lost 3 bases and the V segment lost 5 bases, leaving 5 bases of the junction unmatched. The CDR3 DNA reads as TGTGCCAGCAGCCTGGACAGGGTGGACACTGAAGCTTTCTTT. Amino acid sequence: CASSLDRVDTEAFF.

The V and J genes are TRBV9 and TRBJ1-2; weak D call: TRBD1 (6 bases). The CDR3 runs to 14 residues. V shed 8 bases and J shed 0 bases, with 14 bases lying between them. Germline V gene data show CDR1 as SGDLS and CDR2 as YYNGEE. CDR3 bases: TGTGCCAGTAACGACCCAGGGGCTAACTATGGCTACACCTTC. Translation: CASNDPGANYGYTF.

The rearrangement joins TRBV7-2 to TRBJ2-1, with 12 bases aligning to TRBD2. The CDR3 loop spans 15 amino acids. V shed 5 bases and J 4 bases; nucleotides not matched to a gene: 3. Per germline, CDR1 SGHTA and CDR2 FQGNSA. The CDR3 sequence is CASSIGLAGYNEQFF. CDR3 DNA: TGTGCCAGCAGCATCGGACTAGCGGGGTACAATGAGCAGTTCTTC.